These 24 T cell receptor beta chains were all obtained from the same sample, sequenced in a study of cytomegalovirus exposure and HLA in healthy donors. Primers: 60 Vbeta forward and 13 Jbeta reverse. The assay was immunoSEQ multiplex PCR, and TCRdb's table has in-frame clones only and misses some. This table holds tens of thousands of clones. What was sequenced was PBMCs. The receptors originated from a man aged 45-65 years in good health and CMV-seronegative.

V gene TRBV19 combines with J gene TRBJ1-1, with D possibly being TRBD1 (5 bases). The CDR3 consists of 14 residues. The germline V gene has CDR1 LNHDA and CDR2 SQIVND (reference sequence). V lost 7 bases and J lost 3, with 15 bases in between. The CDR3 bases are TGTGCCAGTATTCTCCGCGGAGGGGACACTGAAGCTTTCTTT. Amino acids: CASILRGGDTEAFF. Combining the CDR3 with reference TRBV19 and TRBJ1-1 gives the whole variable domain DGGITQSPKYLFRKEGQNVTLSCEQNLNHDAMYWYRQDPGQGLRLIYYSQIVNDFQKGDIAEGYSVSREKKESFPLTVTSAQKNPTAFYLCASILRGGDTEAFFGQGTRLTVV.

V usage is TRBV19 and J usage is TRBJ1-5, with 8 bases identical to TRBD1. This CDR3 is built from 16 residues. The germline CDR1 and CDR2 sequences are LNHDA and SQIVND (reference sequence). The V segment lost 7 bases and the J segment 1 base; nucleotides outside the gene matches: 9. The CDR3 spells CASNPGGLGSNQPQHF. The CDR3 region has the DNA TGTGCCAGTAACCCAGGGGGCTTAGGGAGCAATCAGCCCCAGCATTTT.

CDR3 region: CSVEDPPGGTGIVANYGYTF. As DNA, the CDR3 is TGCAGCGTTGAAGACCCCCCAGGTGGGACAGGGATAGTCGCTAACTATGGCTACACCTTC. The chain is built from TRBV29-1 and TRBJ1-2, with TRBD1 matching over 9 bases. Germline V CDR1 and CDR2: SQVTM, ANQGSEA. CDR3 length equals 20 residues. J gave up 0 bases and V 0 bases, and 17 bases lay outside the gene matches.

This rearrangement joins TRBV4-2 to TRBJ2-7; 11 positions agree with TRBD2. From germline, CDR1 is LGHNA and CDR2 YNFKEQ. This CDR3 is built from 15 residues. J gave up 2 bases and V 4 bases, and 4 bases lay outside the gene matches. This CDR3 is CASSPTSGGPYEQYF. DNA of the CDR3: TGTGCCAGCAGCCCTACTAGCGGGGGACCCTACGAGCAGTACTTC.

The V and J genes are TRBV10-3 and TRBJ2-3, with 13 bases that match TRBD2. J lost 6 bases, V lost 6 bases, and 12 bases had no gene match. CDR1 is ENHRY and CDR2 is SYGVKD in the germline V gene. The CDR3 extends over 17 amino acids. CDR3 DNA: TGTGCCATCAGAAAAGGGGGACTAGCGGGGTCGGGGGATACGCAGTATTTT. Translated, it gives CAIRKGGLAGSGDTQYF.

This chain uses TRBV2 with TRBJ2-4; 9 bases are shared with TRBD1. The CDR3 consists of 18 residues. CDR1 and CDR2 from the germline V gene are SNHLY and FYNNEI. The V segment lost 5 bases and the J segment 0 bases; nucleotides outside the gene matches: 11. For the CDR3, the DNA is TGTGCCAGCAGTTCACTAGGACAGGGGAATTTAGCCAAAAACATTCAGTACTTC. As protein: CASSSLGQGNLAKNIQYF.

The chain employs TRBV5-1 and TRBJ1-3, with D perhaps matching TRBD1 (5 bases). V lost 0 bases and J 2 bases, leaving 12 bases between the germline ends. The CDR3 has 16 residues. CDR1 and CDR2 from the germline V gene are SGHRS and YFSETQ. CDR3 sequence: CASSLGGVPPGNTIYF. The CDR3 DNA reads TGCGCCAGCAGCTTGGGGGGCGTCCCGCCTGGAAACACCATATATTTT.

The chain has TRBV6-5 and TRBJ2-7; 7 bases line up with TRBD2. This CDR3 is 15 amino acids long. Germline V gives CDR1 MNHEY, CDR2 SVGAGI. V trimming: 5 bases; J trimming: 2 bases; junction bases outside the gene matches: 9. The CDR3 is CASSPLGGVTYEQYF. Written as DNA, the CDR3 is TGTGCCAGCAGTCCCCTGGGGGGGGTTACCTACGAGCAGTACTTC.

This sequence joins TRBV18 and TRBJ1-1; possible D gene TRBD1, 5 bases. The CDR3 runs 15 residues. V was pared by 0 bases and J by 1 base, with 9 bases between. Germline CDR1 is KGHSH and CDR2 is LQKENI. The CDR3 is CASSPPGLPNTEAFF. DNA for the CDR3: TGTGCCAGCTCACCACCGGGACTGCCGAACACTGAAGCTTTCTTT. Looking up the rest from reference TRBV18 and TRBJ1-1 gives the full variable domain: NAGVMQNPRHLVRRRGQEARLRCSPMKGHSHVYWYRQLPEEGLKFMVYLQKENIIDESGMPKERFSAEFPKEGPSILRIQQVVRGDSAAYFCASSPPGLPNTEAFFGQGTRLTVV.

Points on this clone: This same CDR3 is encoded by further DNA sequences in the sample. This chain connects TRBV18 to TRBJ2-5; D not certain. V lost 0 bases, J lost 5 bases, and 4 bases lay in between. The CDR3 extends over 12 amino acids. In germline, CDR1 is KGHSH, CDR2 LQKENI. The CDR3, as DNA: TGTGCCAGCTCACCACCGAGGGAGACCCAGTACTTC. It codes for CASSPPRETQYF.

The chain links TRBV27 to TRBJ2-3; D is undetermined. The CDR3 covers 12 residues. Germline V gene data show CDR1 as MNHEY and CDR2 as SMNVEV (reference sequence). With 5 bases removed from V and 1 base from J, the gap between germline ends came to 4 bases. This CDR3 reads CASSLGTDTQYF. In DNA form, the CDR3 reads TGTGCCAGCAGTCTAGGCACAGATACGCAGTATTTT.

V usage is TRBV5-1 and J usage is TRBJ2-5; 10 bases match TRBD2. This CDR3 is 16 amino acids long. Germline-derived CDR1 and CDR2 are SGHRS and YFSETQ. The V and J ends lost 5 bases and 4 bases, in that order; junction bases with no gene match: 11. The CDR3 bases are TGCGCCAGCAGTTTACTAGCGGGGAGAGTAGGAGAGACCCAGTACTTC. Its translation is CASSLLAGRVGETQYF.

CDR3 DNA: TGTGCCAGCAGCGTAGTGGGACAGGGTTACAATGAGCAGTTCTTC. Amino acid sequence: CASSVVGQGYNEQFF. V and J are TRBV9 and TRBJ2-1; 9 bases fit TRBD1. CDR3 length: 15 amino acids. V shed 0 bases and J 4 bases; nucleotides not matched to a gene: 2. The germline CDR1 and CDR2 sequences are SGDLS and YYNGEE.

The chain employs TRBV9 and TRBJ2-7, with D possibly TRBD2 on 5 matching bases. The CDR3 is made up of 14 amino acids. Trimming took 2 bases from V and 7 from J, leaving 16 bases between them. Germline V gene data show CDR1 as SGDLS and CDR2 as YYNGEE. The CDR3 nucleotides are TGTGCCAGCAGCGTGGAGGCCTCCATAGGGGAGCAGTACTTC. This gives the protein CASSVEASIGEQYF.

CDR3 nucleotide sequence: TGTGCCAGCAGCGTAGGTAGCTCTGGAAACACCATATATTTT. It yields the protein CASSVGSSGNTIYF. This sequence joins TRBV9 and TRBJ1-3; no clear D. Germline V gene lookup returns CDR1 SGDLS and CDR2 YYNGEE. Trimming took off 0 bases at V and 0 bases at J, with 4 bases between the two ends. The CDR3 covers 14 residues.

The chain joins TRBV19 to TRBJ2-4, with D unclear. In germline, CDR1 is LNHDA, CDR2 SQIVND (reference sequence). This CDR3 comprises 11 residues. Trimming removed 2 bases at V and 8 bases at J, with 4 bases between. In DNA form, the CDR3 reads TGTGCCAGTAGTATATCCGACATTCAGTACTTC. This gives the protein CASSISDIQYF.

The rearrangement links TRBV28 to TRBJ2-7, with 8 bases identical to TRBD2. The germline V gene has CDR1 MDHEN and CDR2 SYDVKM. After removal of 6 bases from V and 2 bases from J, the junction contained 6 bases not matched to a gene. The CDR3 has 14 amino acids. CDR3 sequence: CASSDTSGTYEQYF. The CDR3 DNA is TGTGCCAGCAGCGACACTAGCGGTACCTACGAGCAGTACTTC.

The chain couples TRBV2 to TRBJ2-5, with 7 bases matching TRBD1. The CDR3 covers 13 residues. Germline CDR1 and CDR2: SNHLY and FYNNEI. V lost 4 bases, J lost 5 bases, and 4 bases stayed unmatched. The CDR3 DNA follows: TGTGCCAGCAGTGTGAGGACAGGCGAGACCCAGTACTTC. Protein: CASSVRTGETQYF. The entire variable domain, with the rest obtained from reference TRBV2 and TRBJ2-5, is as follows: EPEVTQTPSHQVTQMGQEVILRCVPISNHLYFYWYRQILGQKVEFLVSFYNNEISEKSEIFDDQFSVERPDGSNFTLKIRSTKLEDSAMYFCASSVRTGETQYFGPGTRLLVL.

This CDR3 reads CASSKVLGAGANYGYTF. As DNA, the CDR3 is TGTGCCAGCAGCAAAGTTCTGGGGGCGGGAGCTAACTATGGCTACACCTTC. V is TRBV21-1 and J is TRBJ1-2. TRBV21-1 is a pseudogene. CDR3 length equals 17 residues.

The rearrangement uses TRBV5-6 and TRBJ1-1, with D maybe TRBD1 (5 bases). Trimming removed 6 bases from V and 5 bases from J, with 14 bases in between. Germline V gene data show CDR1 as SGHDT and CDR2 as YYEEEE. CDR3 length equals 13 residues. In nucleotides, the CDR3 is TGTGCCAGCATAAGCAGGGTTTATACTGAAGCTTTCTTT. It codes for CASISRVYTEAFF.

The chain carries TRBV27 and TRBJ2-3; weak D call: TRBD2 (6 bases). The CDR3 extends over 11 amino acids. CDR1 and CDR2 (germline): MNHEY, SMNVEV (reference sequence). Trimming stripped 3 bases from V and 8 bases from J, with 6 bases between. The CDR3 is CASSLGGTQYF. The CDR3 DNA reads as TGTGCCAGCAGTTTGGGAGGTACGCAGTATTTT.

The CDR3 nucleotides read TGTGCCAGCAGCTTAGCTACAGAGTCCTATGGCTACACCTTC. This gives the protein CASSLATESYGYTF. This chain connects TRBV7-9 to TRBJ1-2; no clear D gene. The CDR3 has 14 amino acids. Germline-derived CDR1 and CDR2 are SEHNR and FQNEAQ (reference sequence). Between the trimmed V and J ends, which lost 0 bases and 4 bases, there was a span of 9 bases.

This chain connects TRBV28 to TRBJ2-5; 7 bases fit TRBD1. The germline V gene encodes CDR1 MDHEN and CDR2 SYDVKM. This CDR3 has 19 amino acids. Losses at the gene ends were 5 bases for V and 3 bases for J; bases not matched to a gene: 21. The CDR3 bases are TGTGCCAGCAGTCCCCGCCTAGGCCGGACAGGCCGACCGAAAGAGACCCAGTACTTC. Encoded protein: CASSPRLGRTGRPKETQYF.

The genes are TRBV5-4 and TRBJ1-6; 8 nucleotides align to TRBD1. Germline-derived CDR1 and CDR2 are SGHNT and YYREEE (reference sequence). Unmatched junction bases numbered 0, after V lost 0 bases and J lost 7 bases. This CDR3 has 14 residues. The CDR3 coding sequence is TGTGCCAGCAGCTTGGACAGGGGGAATTCACCCCTCCACTTT. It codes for CASSLDRGNSPLHF.